Presented here are 15 T cell receptor beta chains from one specimen sequenced in a study of cytomegalovirus exposure and HLA in healthy donors. 60 Vbeta and 13 Jbeta primers were used in PCR. Produced via immunoSEQ multiplex PCR; TCRdb's table is partial and in-frame only. The table shows about 140,000 clones, with around 77% occurring only once. The sample taken for sequencing was PBMCs. Receptors originate from a woman between 45 and 65 years old in good health and CMV-seronegative.

The chain couples TRBV7-2 to TRBJ2-1, with a tentative D call TRBD1 (5 bases). The CDR3 has 15 amino acids. Germline assignment: CDR1 SGHTA and CDR2 FQGNSA. V lost 0 bases to trimming and J lost 4 bases, with 10 bases between them. This chain's CDR3 is CASSLAQDSYNEQFF. The DNA for the CDR3 is TGTGCCAGCAGCTTAGCGCAAGACAGTTACAATGAGCAGTTCTTC.

This chain joins TRBV6-6 and TRBJ2-5; D is unclear. The CDR3 consists of 15 residues. V was pared by 5 bases and J by 5 bases, with 18 bases between. In germline, CDR1 is MNHNY, CDR2 SVGAGI (reference sequence). The CDR3 bases are TGTGCCAGCAGTGATGGTTCCGGTTTTTTTGAGACCCAGTACTTC. The encoded protein is CASSDGSGFFETQYF.

This chain connects TRBV28 to TRBJ1-5, with TRBD1 matching 7 bases. V dropped 2 bases and J dropped 5; count of bases not matched to a gene: 6. CDR1 is MDHEN, CDR2 SYDVKM, per germline. The CDR3 has 15 residues. CDR3 sequence: CASSLPRGTYQPQHF. As DNA, the CDR3 is TGTGCCAGCAGTTTACCCAGGGGGACATATCAGCCCCAGCATTTT.

The rearrangement joins TRBV19 to TRBJ2-6, with TRBD2 matching over 10 bases. J was trimmed by 4 bases and V by 3 bases; bases with no gene match: 9. The CDR3 runs 18 residues. Per germline, CDR1 LNHDA and CDR2 SQIVND (reference sequence). The DNA for the CDR3 is TGTGCCAGTAGTATGAGCGGGGGGGGCCGTTCCGGGGCCAACGTCCTGACTTTC. Residues: CASSMSGGGRSGANVLTF. The whole variable domain, remainder taken from reference TRBV19 and TRBJ2-6, is DGGITQSPKYLFRKEGQNVTLSCEQNLNHDAMYWYRQDPGQGLRLIYYSQIVNDFQKGDIAEGYSVSREKKESFPLTVTSAQKNPTAFYLCASSMSGGGRSGANVLTFGAGSRLTVL.

CDR3 coding DNA: TGTGCCAGCAGCTTGTTCGGGTTTTACGAGCAGTACTTC. Residues: CASSLFGFYEQYF. The V call is TRBV5-4, the J call TRBJ2-7, with no clear D. V was cut by 1 base and J by 4 bases, with 9 bases left in between. Germline V gives CDR1 SGHNT, CDR2 YYREEE (reference sequence). CDR3 length equals 13 residues.

The rearrangement links TRBV10-3 to TRBJ2-1; 12 bases match TRBD2. The CDR3 length is 14 residues. V shed 6 bases and J 8 bases; nucleotides not matched to a gene: 5. The V gene's germline CDR1 is ENHRY and CDR2 SYGVKD. The chain's CDR3 is CAIRASGGADEQFF. For the CDR3, the DNA is TGTGCCATCAGGGCTAGCGGGGGGGCCGATGAGCAGTTCTTC.

This clone came up once. The CDR3: CASSFDRLYNSPLHF. In nucleotides, the CDR3 is TGTGCCAGCAGCTTCGACAGACTTTATAATTCACCCCTCCACTTT. The chain has TRBV5-4 and TRBJ1-6; weak D call: TRBD1 (5 bases). The CDR3 length is 15 residues. Germline V gene lookup returns CDR1 SGHNT and CDR2 YYREEE (reference sequence). Trimming cost V 2 bases and J 4 bases, with 10 bases left between them.

The genes are TRBV13 and TRBJ2-7; 11 nucleotides agree with TRBD2. Trimming took 0 bases from V and 0 from J; bases not matched to a gene: 10. This CDR3 is 19 amino acids long. Germline CDR1 is PRHDT and CDR2 is FYEKMQ (reference sequence). The CDR3 DNA reads TGTGCCAGCAGCTTAGGGCCCCTCGCTAGCGGGGGGCCCTCCTACGAGCAGTACTTC. Protein: CASSLGPLASGGPSYEQYF.

This chain links TRBV9 with TRBJ2-7, with TRBD2 matching over 8 bases. Germline assignment: CDR1 SGDLS and CDR2 YYNGEE. CDR3 size: 13 residues. Trimming at V came to 3 bases and at J to 2 bases, leaving 1 base not matched to a gene. The CDR3 loop reads CASSEAGAYEQYF. The CDR3 DNA sequence: TGTGCCAGCAGCGAAGCGGGGGCCTACGAGCAGTACTTC.

V and J are TRBV12-5 and TRBJ1-3; TRBD1 is a possible D gene (5 bases). Trimming removed 0 bases from V and 3 bases from J, with 6 bases in between. The CDR3 runs to 14 residues. CDR1 and CDR2 from the germline V gene are LGHNT and FRNRAP. The CDR3: CASGLVRGGNTIYF. The CDR3 DNA reads as TGTGCTAGTGGTTTGGTTAGGGGTGGAAACACCATATATTTT.

V and J are TRBV28 and TRBJ1-5; tentatively, D is TRBD1 (5 bases). This CDR3 comprises 17 residues. V was pared by 3 bases and J by 4 bases, with 19 bases between. Germline V gives CDR1 MDHEN, CDR2 SYDVKM. The CDR3 loop is CASSLGQGQPRNQPQHF. The CDR3 region has the DNA TGTGCCAGCAGTTTGGGGCAGGGTCAACCTCGAAATCAGCCCCAGCATTTT.

The chain joins TRBV6-1 to TRBJ1-5; possibly TRBD1 for D (6 bases). The CDR3 is 14 amino acids. V lost 5 bases and J lost 7, with 15 bases in between. Germline V gene lookup returns CDR1 MNHNS and CDR2 SASEGT. CDR3 bases: TGTGCCAGCAGTAAGGGGGGGGTGGGCCAGCCCCAGCATTTT. Its translation is CASSKGGVGQPQHF.

This sequence joins TRBV5-4 and TRBJ2-2; D not resolved. Germline lookup yields CDR1 SGHNT and CDR2 YYREEE (reference sequence). V lost 4 bases to trimming and J lost 7 bases, with 8 bases between them. This CDR3 is 12 amino acids long. The chain's CDR3 is CASSLVNGELFF. CDR3 nucleotide sequence: TGTGCCAGCAGCCTGGTAAACGGGGAGCTGTTTTTT.

The V and J genes are TRBV4-1 and TRBJ1-6; possibly TRBD1 for D (5 bases). Trimming stripped 3 bases from V and 1 base from J, with 7 bases between. CDR1 MGHRA and CDR2 YSYEKL come from the germline V gene. This CDR3 region has 15 residues. CDR3 coding DNA: TGCGCCAGCAGCCAGTCAGGGTCCTATAATTCACCCCTCCACTTT. It is translated as CASSQSGSYNSPLHF.

J is TRBJ2-1 and V is TRBV27, with 11 bases matching TRBD2. The CDR3 length is 16 residues. V dropped 0 bases and J dropped 4; count of bases not matched to a gene: 2. Germline V gene lookup returns CDR1 MNHEY and CDR2 SMNVEV (reference sequence). Here the CDR3 DNA reads TGTGCCAGCAGTTTATCGCTAGCGGGGGGTTACAATGAGCAGTTCTTC. The encoded protein is CASSLSLAGGYNEQFF.